What follows are 26 T cell receptor beta chains derived from one specimen sequenced in a study of blood T cells in healthy people across ages. The authors ran a second PCR of about 6 to 12 cycles using a sample-barcoded 5' primer and a J-beta primer mix. TCRdb used MiXCR to reprocess the 5' RACE reads, holding one entry per CDR3 protein. Of about 780,000 distinct CDR3 sequences listed, about 42% were seen once; the top ten hold 15% to 20%. Sequenced: blood. The receptors were sampled from a man older than 75 in good health.

This clonotype has ten or more counts. The chain combines TRBV28 with TRBJ2-7; D is possibly TRBD1 (6 bases). Germline V gives CDR1 MDHEN, CDR2 SYDVKM. The V end was cut by 5 bases, the J end by 3 bases, with 14 bases between. This CDR3 has 14 amino acids. In nucleotides, the CDR3 is TGTGCCAGCAGTAGACAGGTTCTGAACTACGAGCAGTACTTC. Translation: CASSRQVLNYEQYF. The variable domain in full, with the rest retrieved from reference TRBV28 and TRBJ2-7, is DVKVTQSSRYLVKRTGEKVFLECVQDMDHENMFWYRQDPGLGLRLIYFSYDVKMKEKGDIPEGYSVSREKKERFSLILESASTNQTSMYLCASSRQVLNYEQYFGPGTRLTVT.

The rearrangement joins TRBV2 to TRBJ2-7, with 7 bases lining up with TRBD2. TRBJ2-5 matches the DNA end more closely, so the J call is doubtful. This CDR3 comprises 14 residues. Germline assignment: CDR1 SNHLY and CDR2 FYNNEI. CDR3 residues: CASSAPGLRETQYF. The CDR3 coding sequence is TGTGCCAGCAGTGCCCCGGGACTAAGAGAGACCCAGTACTTC.

This chain joins TRBV28 and TRBJ1-5, with D perhaps matching TRBD1 (6 bases). V lost 6 bases, J lost 5 bases, and 17 bases lay in between. CDR3 length: 15 residues. Germline CDR1 is MDHEN and CDR2 is SYDVKM. CDR3 in amino acids: CASSPAGQSHQPQHF. The DNA for the CDR3 is TGTGCCAGCAGCCCGGCAGGACAGTCGCATCAGCCCCAGCATTTT.

The gene calls are TRBV20-1 and TRBJ2-4; tentatively, D is TRBD1 (6 bases). The J call is uncertain, as TRBJ2-5 better fits the DNA end. The length of the CDR3 is 12 residues. Germline CDR1 is DFQATT and CDR2 is SNEGSKA (reference sequence). For the CDR3, the DNA is TGCAGTGCTACAGGGGTTGGAGAGACCCAGTACTTC. Its translation is CSATGVGETQYF.

This chain uses TRBV25-1 with TRBJ1-2; TRBD1 aligns across 10 bases. Trimming removed 8 bases from V and 4 bases from J; junction bases left unmatched: 7. Germline CDR1 is MGHDK and CDR2 is SYGVNS. The CDR3 is made up of 14 amino acids. In DNA form, the CDR3 reads TGTGCCAGCGAGGGACAGGGGAGAATCTATGGCTACACCTTC. Translated, it gives CASEGQGRIYGYTF.

This clonotype was counted only a few times. The V and J genes are TRBV7-2 and TRBJ2-3; D perhaps matches TRBD2 (7 bases). Trimming took 11 bases from V and 0 from J, leaving 18 bases between them. From germline, CDR1 is SGHTA and CDR2 FQGNSA. The CDR3 extends over 15 amino acids. The CDR3 bases are TGTGCCTCGGCGGGGCGGGGGCTAAGCACAGATACGCAGTATTTT. This encodes CASAGRGLSTDTQYF. The full variable domain, rest sourced from reference TRBV7-2 and TRBJ2-3, is GAGVSQSPSNKVTEKGKDVELRCDPISGHTALYWYRQSLGQGLEFLIYFQGNSAPDKSGLPSDRFSAERTGGSVSTLTIQRTQQEDSAVYLCASAGRGLSTDTQYFGPGTRLTVL.

This clonotype was observed a handful of times. The chain has TRBV5-1 and TRBJ2-5; perhaps TRBD2 as D (6 bases). CDR3 length equals 13 residues. Trimming left V 4 bases short and J 3 bases short, with 10 bases between. Germline V lookup: CDR1 SGHRS, CDR2 YFSETQ. The CDR3 loop reads CASSHIAEETQYF. The CDR3 DNA reads TGCGCCAGCAGCCATATAGCGGAAGAGACCCAGTACTTC.

This clonotype appeared a single time. The chain uses TRBV12-3 or TRBV12-4 and TRBJ2-5; 10 bases fit TRBD2. J was trimmed by 4 bases and V by 5 bases; bases with no gene match: 13. This CDR3 contains 17 residues. CDR3 coding DNA: TGTGCCAGCAGTCCCGTTCTAGCGGGAGAGATTTCAGAGACCCAGTACTTC. Protein sequence: CASSPVLAGEISETQYF.

The CDR3 spells CASRGSGGEGNQPQHF. DNA for the CDR3: TGTGCCAGCAGGGGTTCAGGGGGCGAGGGCAATCAGCCCCAGCATTTT. The J gene is TRBJ1-5, the V gene TRBV25-1, with 8 bases identical to TRBD1. Per the germline V gene, CDR1 is MGHDK and CDR2 is SYGVNS. This CDR3 is built from 16 residues. Trimming at V came to 6 bases and at J to 2 bases, leaving 9 bases not matched to a gene. Based on the CDR3 plus reference TRBV25-1 and TRBJ1-5, the full variable domain is EADIYQTPRYLVIGTGKKITLECSQTMGHDKMYWYQQDPGMELHLIHYSYGVNSTEKGDLSSESTVSRIRTEHFPLTLESARPSHTSQYLCASRGSGGEGNQPQHFGDGTRLSIL.

A few counts support this clonotype. The J gene is TRBJ2-5, the V gene TRBV14; a possible D gene is TRBD2 (6 bases). The J call may be faulty, since TRBJ2-7 better matches the DNA end. There are 14 residues in the CDR3. Germline V gene data show CDR1 as SGHDN and CDR2 as FVKESK. The CDR3 DNA sequence: TGTGCCAGCAGCCAAGCGGGAGAGTGGTACGAGCAGTACTTC. Translation: CASSQAGEWYEQYF.

This clonotype was detected only a few times. The chain has TRBV2 and TRBJ2-1, with TRBD2 as a possible D gene (5 bases). CDR1 SNHLY and CDR2 FYNNEI come from the germline V gene. CDR3 length equals 12 residues. V was pared by 5 bases and J by 8 bases, with 10 bases between. CDR3 loop: CASSFSSHEQFF. In DNA, the CDR3 is TGTGCCAGCAGTTTTTCTAGCCATGAGCAGTTCTTC. The whole variable domain, remainder taken from reference TRBV2 and TRBJ2-1, is EPEVTQTPSHQVTQMGQEVILRCVPISNHLYFYWYRQILGQKVEFLVSFYNNEISEKSEIFDDQFSVERPDGSNFTLKIRSTKLEDSAMYFCASSFSSHEQFFGPGTRLTVL.

A few counts support this clonotype. The chain recombines TRBV20-1 with TRBJ2-1, with 13 bases aligning to TRBD2. Per germline, CDR1 DFQATT and CDR2 SNEGSKA (reference sequence). After removal of 4 bases from V and 0 bases from J, the junction contained 6 bases not matched to a gene. The length of the CDR3 is 17 residues. CDR3 sequence: CSANPGLAGSSYNEQFF. In DNA, the CDR3 is TGCAGTGCTAACCCGGGACTAGCGGGAAGCTCCTACAATGAGCAGTTCTTC.

The chain joins TRBV28 to TRBJ2-7; D possibly matches TRBD1 or TRBD2 (5 bases each). Germline V gene data show CDR1 as MDHEN and CDR2 as SYDVKM. This CDR3 comprises 13 residues. V was shortened by 11 bases and J by 7 bases, with 21 bases between the two germline ends. The CDR3: CASRRWGKREQYF. CDR3 in DNA: TGTGCCTCCCGCCGGTGGGGGAAAAGGGAGCAGTACTTC.

The rearrangement uses TRBV27 and TRBJ2-1; 7 bases line up with TRBD1. Germline V gene sequence: CDR1 MNHEY, CDR2 SMNVEV (reference sequence). The CDR3 has 15 amino acids. The ends lost 2 bases at V and 7 bases at J; junction bases unmatched: 8. CDR3 in amino acids: CASSLPQQGKNEQFF. The CDR3, as DNA: TGTGCCAGCAGTTTACCCCAACAGGGGAAGAATGAGCAGTTCTTC.

The chain employs TRBV29-1 and TRBJ1-1; D ambiguous. Trimming removed 7 bases from V and 1 base from J, with 7 bases in between. CDR1 is SQVTM, CDR2 ANQGSEA, per germline. CDR3 length equals 11 residues. In DNA, the CDR3 is TGCAGCGCCTACTGGAACACTGAAGCTTTCTTT. This encodes CSAYWNTEAFF.

This clonotype was seen a few times. This sequence joins TRBV7-3 and TRBJ1-1; possible D gene TRBD1, 6 bases. V lost 5 bases and J 4 bases, leaving 14 bases between the germline ends. Germline V CDR1 and CDR2: SGHTA, FQGTGA. This CDR3 spans 14 amino acids. This CDR3 is CASSARQERTEAFF. Written as DNA, the CDR3 is TGTGCCAGCAGCGCGAGACAGGAGCGCACTGAAGCTTTCTTT.

V gene TRBV12-3 or TRBV12-4 combines with J gene TRBJ2-7, with D unresolved. Trimming removed 5 bases at V and 2 bases at J, with 13 bases between. The length of the CDR3 is 14 residues. The CDR3 spells CASSPQVPPYEQYF. CDR3 coding DNA: TGTGCCAGCAGTCCCCAAGTCCCCCCCTACGAGCAGTACTTC.

The J gene is TRBJ2-5, the V gene TRBV20-1; 7 nucleotides align to TRBD2. The V segment lost 6 bases and the J segment 5 bases; nucleotides outside the gene matches: 9. This CDR3 contains 13 residues. Per germline, CDR1 DFQATT and CDR2 SNEGSKA (reference sequence). The CDR3 reads CSAMGGTPETQYF. The CDR3 DNA reads as TGCAGTGCCATGGGAGGGACGCCTGAGACCCAGTACTTC.

This clonotype was recorded at least ten times. This chain links TRBV5-1 with TRBJ2-1; 8 bases agree with TRBD1. Germline V gives CDR1 SGHRS, CDR2 YFSETQ. The CDR3 has 15 residues. V lost 0 bases and J lost 8; bases outside the gene matches: 7. The CDR3: CASSLEDREFDEQFF. The CDR3 nucleotides are TGCGCCAGCAGCTTGGAGGACAGGGAATTCGATGAGCAGTTCTTC.

This chain connects TRBV7-2 to TRBJ2-2; 7 positions match TRBD1. This CDR3 spans 16 amino acids. J was trimmed by 0 bases and V by 2 bases; bases with no gene match: 3. CDR1 is SGHTA, CDR2 FQGNSA, per germline. CDR3 in amino acids: CASSLWDRPNTGELFF. In nucleotides, the CDR3 is TGTGCCAGCAGCTTATGGGACAGACCGAACACCGGGGAGCTGTTTTTT.

The CDR3 coding sequence is TGTGCCAGCAGCTCGCCGGACTCCTACGAGCAGTACTTC. Its protein product is CASSSPDSYEQYF. The chain joins TRBV11-2 to TRBJ2-7; unclear D gene. The V end lost 4 bases, the J end lost 0 bases, and 7 bases lay between the germline ends. The CDR3 consists of 13 residues. Germline-derived CDR1 and CDR2 are SGHAT and FQNNGV. The complete variable domain, with remaining parts taken from reference TRBV11-2 and TRBJ2-7, reads EAGVAQSPRYKIIEKRQSVAFWCNPISGHATLYWYQQILGQGPKLLIQFQNNGVVDDSQLPKDRFSAERLKGVDSTLKIQPAKLEDSAVYLCASSSPDSYEQYFGPGTRLTVT.

This clonotype occurred many times. V is TRBV10-3 and J is TRBJ2-7; 7 nucleotides match TRBD1. V trimming: 3 bases; J trimming: 1 base; junction bases outside the gene matches: 3. The CDR3 has 14 residues. Looked up from germline, CDR1 is ENHRY and CDR2 is SYGVKD. This CDR3 reads CAISDTGQSYEQYF. The CDR3 region has the DNA TGTGCCATCAGTGATACGGGACAGTCCTACGAGCAGTACTTC.

The rearrangement links TRBV28 to TRBJ2-5; a weak D match, TRBD2 (6 bases). The better agreement between TRBJ2-7 and the DNA end casts doubt on the J call. The CDR3 runs 16 residues. The V gene's germline CDR1 is MDHEN and CDR2 SYDVKM. CDR3 sequence: CASSPAKKAGNYEQYF. The DNA for the CDR3 is TGTGCCAGTAGTCCAGCCAAAAAGGCGGGAAATTACGAGCAGTACTTC.

The J gene is TRBJ2-2, the V gene TRBV20-1, with D tentatively TRBD2 (5 bases). The length of the CDR3 is 12 residues. The V and J ends lost 2 bases and 9 bases respectively, with 10 bases between them. Looked up from germline, CDR1 is DFQATT and CDR2 is SNEGSKA (reference sequence). CDR3 region: CSARLAPRELFF. The CDR3 DNA reads TGCAGTGCTAGACTAGCTCCCCGGGAGCTGTTTTTT.

The sample holds a few counts of this clonotype. The rearrangement uses TRBV3-1 and TRBJ2-7, with TRBD1 matching over 7 bases. The CDR3 has 14 residues. V lost 4 bases and J lost 4; bases outside the gene matches: 7. Germline-derived CDR1 and CDR2 are LGHDT and YNNKEL (reference sequence). The CDR3 sequence is CASSPGQRRYEQYF. Here the CDR3 DNA reads TGTGCCAGCAGCCCGGGACAGAGGAGGTACGAGCAGTACTTC.

V usage is TRBV29-1 and J usage is TRBJ2-7; D gene ambiguous. V was pared by 7 bases and J by 2 bases, with 15 bases between. Per the germline V gene, CDR1 is SQVTM and CDR2 is ANQGSEA. The CDR3 loop spans 13 amino acids. For the CDR3, the DNA is TGCAGCGCCCTCGCCGATTTCGCCTACGAGCAGTACTTC. It is translated as CSALADFAYEQYF.